Shown below are 15 T cell receptor beta chains from a single sample sequenced in a study of cytomegalovirus exposure and HLA in healthy donors. 60 Vbeta and 13 Jbeta primers were used in PCR. Measured with immunoSEQ multiplex PCR; TCRdb has only the in-frame clones, and not every one. The table lists some 120,000 clones. The sequenced sample consisted of PBMCs. The source is a man in his forties in good health and CMV-seronegative.

The chain recombines TRBV5-1 with TRBJ2-1; TRBD1 aligns across 11 bases. The J segment lost 6 bases and the V segment lost 7 bases, leaving 9 bases of the junction unmatched. Germline V gene lookup returns CDR1 SGHRS and CDR2 YFSETQ. The CDR3 consists of 15 residues. CDR3 sequence reads: CASDRAGTGGNEQFF. The CDR3 DNA sequence: TGCGCCAGCGACAGGGCCGGGACAGGGGGCAATGAGCAGTTCTTC.

V gene TRBV5-4 combines with J gene TRBJ2-3; possible D gene TRBD2, 5 bases. CDR3 length: 13 amino acids. The germline CDR1 and CDR2 sequences are SGHNT and YYREEE (reference sequence). The V gene lost 0 bases and the J gene lost 10 bases, with 12 bases spanning the gap. DNA for the CDR3: TGTGCCAGCAGCTTGGAAACGCCCGGGGCGCAGTATTTT. The encoded protein is CASSLETPGAQYF.

This chain joins TRBV11-2 and TRBJ2-2; 12 bases fit TRBD2. The length of the CDR3 is 14 residues. Trimming removed 9 bases from V and 9 bases from J; junction bases left unmatched: 8. Germline CDR1 SGHAT, CDR2 FQNNGV. The CDR3 here is CASRGTSGYRELFF. CDR3 in DNA: TGTGCCAGTAGGGGGACTAGCGGGTACCGGGAGCTGTTTTTT. Based on the CDR3 plus reference TRBV11-2 and TRBJ2-2, the full variable domain is EAGVAQSPRYKIIEKRQSVAFWCNPISGHATLYWYQQILGQGPKLLIQFQNNGVVDDSQLPKDRFSAERLKGVDSTLKIQPAKLEDSAVYLCASRGTSGYRELFFGEGSRLTVL.

V usage is TRBV27 and J usage is TRBJ2-7; TRBD2 agrees at 9 bases. The CDR3 consists of 17 residues. Trimming took 5 bases from V and 0 from J; bases not matched to a gene: 11. Germline V CDR1 and CDR2: MNHEY, SMNVEV (reference sequence). In nucleotides, the CDR3 is TGTGCCAGCAGTCCGAACGCCCTAGCGGGGAGCTCCTACGAGCAGTACTTC. Protein product: CASSPNALAGSSYEQYF.

The J gene is TRBJ2-1, the V gene TRBV15; no definite D call. The germline CDR1 and CDR2 sequences are LNHNV and YYDKDF (reference sequence). The germline V and J ends were trimmed by 3 bases and 1 base, with 4 bases remaining between them. The CDR3 sequence is 13 residues long. Here the CDR3 DNA reads TGTGCCACCAGCAGCGGGTCCTACAATGAGCAGTTCTTC. It yields the protein CATSSGSYNEQFF.

The chain employs TRBV6-4 and TRBJ1-2; perhaps TRBD1 as D (6 bases). This CDR3 spans 12 amino acids. Germline CDR1 is MRHNA and CDR2 is SNTAGT. The ends were cut back, 3 bases at V and 5 bases at J, with 7 bases in the middle. CDR3 in amino acids: CASSETGYGYTF. CDR3 coding DNA: TGTGCCAGCAGTGAAACAGGGTATGGCTACACCTTC.

This chain links TRBV14 with TRBJ1-1; TRBD1 aligns across 9 bases. Germline CDR1 is SGHDN and CDR2 is FVKESK. Trimming cost V 4 bases and J 4 bases; bases outside gene matches: 4. The CDR3 is 14 amino acids. The CDR3 spells CASSLWTGATEAFF. For the CDR3, the DNA is TGTGCCAGCAGCCTATGGACAGGGGCCACTGAAGCTTTCTTT.

V is TRBV2 and J is TRBJ1-2; 7 bases line up with TRBD1. The CDR3 has 14 residues. V lost 5 bases and J lost 7; bases outside the gene matches: 10. The germline CDR1 and CDR2 sequences are SNHLY and FYNNEI. This CDR3 is CASSQTGMNSGYTF. The DNA for the CDR3 is TGTGCCAGCAGTCAGACAGGGATGAATAGTGGCTACACCTTC.

The chain recombines TRBV5-8 with TRBJ2-5, with 10 bases that match TRBD1. The CDR3 extends over 17 amino acids. Trimming at V came to 5 bases and at J to 5 bases, leaving 15 bases not matched to a gene. Germline V lookup: CDR1 SGHTS, CDR2 YDEGEE. The CDR3 reads CASSTGAGTGDGETQYF. Written as DNA, the CDR3 is TGTGCCAGCAGTACCGGGGCAGGGACAGGGGATGGGGAGACCCAGTACTTC.

This rearrangement joins TRBV5-5 to TRBJ2-1; 9 bases are shared with TRBD2. This CDR3 spans 17 amino acids. Trimming took 4 bases from V and 2 from J; bases not matched to a gene: 10. Per germline, CDR1 SGHKS and CDR2 YYEKEE (reference sequence). The CDR3 sequence is CASSPYPLAGAYNEQFF. For the CDR3, the DNA is TGTGCCAGCAGCCCGTACCCTTTAGCGGGAGCCTACAATGAGCAGTTCTTC.

V is TRBV30 and J is TRBJ1-2; D call uncertain. Trimming left V 3 bases short and J 6 bases short, with 11 bases between. The germline V gene has CDR1 GTSNPN and CDR2 SVGIG (reference sequence). The CDR3 spans 12 residues. The CDR3: CAWSAVYNGYTF. The CDR3, as DNA: TGTGCCTGGAGCGCCGTATACAATGGCTACACCTTC.

V and J are TRBV7-9 and TRBJ2-5, with D possibly TRBD2 on 6 matching bases. The CDR3 is 13 amino acids. The germline V gene has CDR1 SEHNR and CDR2 FQNEAQ (reference sequence). V lost 1 base, J lost 5 bases, and 8 bases lay in between. CDR3 protein: CASSLDREETQYF. The DNA for the CDR3 is TGTGCCAGCAGCTTAGATCGGGAGGAGACCCAGTACTTC.

The rearrangement uses TRBV30 and TRBJ2-7, with D tentatively TRBD2 (5 bases). CDR3 size: 13 residues. CDR1 is GTSNPN, CDR2 SVGIG, per germline (reference sequence). The V and J ends lost 7 bases and 2 bases respectively, with 15 bases between them. The CDR3 region has the DNA TGTGCCTCGAGGACTGGAAACCCCTACGAGCAGTACTTC. Its protein product is CASRTGNPYEQYF.

The V gene is TRBV7-9, the J gene TRBJ2-7, with 8 bases aligning to TRBD2. The CDR3 spans 15 residues. Germline V lookup: CDR1 SEHNR, CDR2 FQNEAQ (reference sequence). Unmatched junction bases numbered 8, after V lost 5 bases and J lost 2 bases. This CDR3 is CASSHGQRGTYEQYF. The DNA of the CDR3 is TGTGCCAGCAGCCACGGCCAGCGGGGGACCTACGAGCAGTACTTC.

J is TRBJ2-3 and V is TRBV7-2; 11 nucleotides line up with TRBD2. V was clipped by 3 bases and J by 5 bases; unmatched bases: 10. This CDR3 has 17 amino acids. Germline assignment: CDR1 SGHTA and CDR2 FQGNSA. DNA of the CDR3: TGTGCCAGCAGCTTCAGTAGCGGGAGGGCCGGGCGAGATACGCAGTATTTT. The encoded protein is CASSFSSGRAGRDTQYF.